This TCR beta chain comes out of a study of beta chain features in type 1 diabetes. For the study at large: The study examined around 100 million sorted cells across all samples.

Expressed TCRB transcripts got sequenced, as all isolated RNA was reverse transcribed. Assay: immunoSEQ multiplex PCR; the TCRdb copy retains only in-frame clones and omits some. This table has 970,000 or so clones, 17% appearing once. Whole-study findings and limits: The cDNA sequencing approach could over-represent high-TCR-expressing cells. Moderate but significant shortening of TCRB CDR3s was recorded in all four CD4+ subsets from Type 1 diabetes patients. Naive, central memory and Treg TCRB repertoires appeared more alike in patients than in healthy donors.

Regarding this clone: Its antigen is undetermined.

The V end lost 6 bases, the J end lost 4 bases, and 2 bases lay between the germline ends. The CDR3 totals 10 residues. Germline V gene data show CDR1 as SNHLY and CDR2 as FYNNEI. Sequencing used naive CD4+ T cells from blood. This receptor was taken from a woman younger than 35 in good health. V usage is TRBV2 and J usage is TRBJ2-3; D is unclear. CDR3 loop: CASRADTQYF. The CDR3 DNA sequence: TGTGCCAGCAGAGCAGATACGCAGTATTTT.